This T cell receptor beta chain was sequenced in a study of spatial heterogeneity in lung cancer. The study's findings and limits: Among blood samples, ubiquitous expanded tumor TCRs appeared more at resection than at follow-up.

Only a few counts were recorded for this clonotype. Its antigen is not known. Every TCR cDNA molecule bore its own unique molecular identifier. One entry per CDR3 protein, called by TCRdb with MiXCR from the 5' RACE reads. The data show around 92,000 distinct CDR3 sequences, about 12% seen once. As to time point: sample taken at primary tumor resection. Samples were donated by 72 untreated early-stage non-small cell lung cancer patients. The authors sequenced whole RNA from tumor, nontumor lung or frozen PBMC without sorting. Germline lookup yields CDR1 LGHDT and CDR2 YNNKEL (reference sequence). The CDR3 has 13 amino acids. V was shortened by 0 bases and J by 9 bases, with 11 bases between the two germline ends.

Source: PBMCs, taken at surgery. The chain uses TRBV3-1 and TRBJ1-1; no definite D call. The clonotype comes from a male donor with early-stage non-small cell lung cancer. The CDR3 bases are TGTGCCAGCAGCCAAGAACGGTTAGGTAAAGCTTTCTTT. Protein product: CASSQERLGKAFF.